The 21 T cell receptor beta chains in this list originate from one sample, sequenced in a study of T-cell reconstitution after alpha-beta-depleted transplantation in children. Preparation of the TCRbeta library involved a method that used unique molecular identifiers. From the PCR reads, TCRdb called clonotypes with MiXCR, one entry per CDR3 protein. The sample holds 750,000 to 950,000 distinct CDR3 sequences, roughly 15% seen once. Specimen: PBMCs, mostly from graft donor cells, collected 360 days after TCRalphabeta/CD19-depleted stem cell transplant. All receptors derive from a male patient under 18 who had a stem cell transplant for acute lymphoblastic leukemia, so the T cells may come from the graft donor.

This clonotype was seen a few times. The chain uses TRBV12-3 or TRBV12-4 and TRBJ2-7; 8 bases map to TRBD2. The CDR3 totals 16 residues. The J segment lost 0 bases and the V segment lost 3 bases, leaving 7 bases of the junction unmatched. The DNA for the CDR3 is TGTGCCAGCAGTTTCGGGGCCAGCGGGGGCTCCTACGAGCAGTACTTC. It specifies CASSFGASGGSYEQYF.

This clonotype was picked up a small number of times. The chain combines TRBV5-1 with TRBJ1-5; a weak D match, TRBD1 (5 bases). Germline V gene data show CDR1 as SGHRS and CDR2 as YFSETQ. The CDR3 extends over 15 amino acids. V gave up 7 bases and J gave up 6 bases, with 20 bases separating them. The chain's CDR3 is CASGNPSHRGQPQHF. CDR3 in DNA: TGCGCCAGCGGCAATCCTTCTCATAGGGGTCAGCCCCAGCATTTT.

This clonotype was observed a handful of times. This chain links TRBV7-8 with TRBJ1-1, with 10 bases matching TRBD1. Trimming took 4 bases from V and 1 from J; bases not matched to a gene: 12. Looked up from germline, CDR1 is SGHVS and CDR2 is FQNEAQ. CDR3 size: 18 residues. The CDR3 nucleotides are TGTGCCAGCAGCTCTCGCCGGGACAGGGGTATAAAGAACACTGAAGCTTTCTTT. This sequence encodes CASSSRRDRGIKNTEAFF.

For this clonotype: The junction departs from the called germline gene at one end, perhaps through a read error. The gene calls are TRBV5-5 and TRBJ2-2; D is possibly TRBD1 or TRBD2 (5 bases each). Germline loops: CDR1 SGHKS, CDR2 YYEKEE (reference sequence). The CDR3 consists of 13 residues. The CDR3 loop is CASNLGVTGELFF. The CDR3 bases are TGTGCCAGCAACTTGGGGGTCACCGGGGAGCTGTTTTTT.

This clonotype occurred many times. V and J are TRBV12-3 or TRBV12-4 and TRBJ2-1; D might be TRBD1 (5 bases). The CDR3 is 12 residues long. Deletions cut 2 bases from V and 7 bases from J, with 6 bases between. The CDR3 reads CASSLKGNEQFF. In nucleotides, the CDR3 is TGTGCCAGCAGTTTAAAGGGGAATGAGCAGTTCTTC.

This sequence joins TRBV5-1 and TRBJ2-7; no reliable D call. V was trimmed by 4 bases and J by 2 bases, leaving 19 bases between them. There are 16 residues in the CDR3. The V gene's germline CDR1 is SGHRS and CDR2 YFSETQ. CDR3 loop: CASSPGGPSWAYEQYF. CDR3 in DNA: TGCGCCAGCAGCCCTGGCGGCCCCTCCTGGGCCTACGAGCAGTACTTC.

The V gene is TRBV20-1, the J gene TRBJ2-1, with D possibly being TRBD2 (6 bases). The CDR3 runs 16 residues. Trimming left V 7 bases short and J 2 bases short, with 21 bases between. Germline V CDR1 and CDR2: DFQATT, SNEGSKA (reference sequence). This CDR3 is CSVINLATGTYNEQFF. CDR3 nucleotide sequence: TGCAGTGTCATCAACCTAGCGACGGGGACCTACAATGAGCAGTTCTTC.

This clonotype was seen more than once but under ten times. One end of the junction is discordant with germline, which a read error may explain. The CDR3 DNA follows: TGTGCCAGCAGCCGGTTCACTAGCTCCAACGAGCAGTACTTC. It is translated as CASSRFTSSNEQYF. The rearrangement links TRBV7-9 to TRBJ2-7, with D perhaps TRBD2 (6 bases). The CDR3 has 14 residues. In germline, CDR1 is SEHNR, CDR2 FQNEAQ (reference sequence).

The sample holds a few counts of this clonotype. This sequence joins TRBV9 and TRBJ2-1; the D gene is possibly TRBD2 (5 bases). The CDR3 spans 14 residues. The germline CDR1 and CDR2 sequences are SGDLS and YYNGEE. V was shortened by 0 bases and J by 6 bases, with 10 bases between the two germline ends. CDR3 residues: CASSVGSSPNEQFF. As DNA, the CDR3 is TGTGCCAGCAGCGTAGGGTCTAGCCCCAATGAGCAGTTCTTC. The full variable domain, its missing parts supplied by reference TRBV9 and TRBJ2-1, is DSGVTQTPKHLITATGQRVTLRCSPRSGDLSVYWYQQSLDQGLQFLIQYYNGEERAKGNILERFSAQQFPDLHSELNLSSLELGDSALYFCASSVGSSPNEQFFGPGTRLTVL.

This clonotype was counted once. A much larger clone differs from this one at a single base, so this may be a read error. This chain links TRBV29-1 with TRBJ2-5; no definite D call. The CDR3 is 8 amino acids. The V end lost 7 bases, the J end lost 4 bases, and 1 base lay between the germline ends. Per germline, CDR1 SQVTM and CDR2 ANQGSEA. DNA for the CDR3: TGCAGCGGAGAGACCCAGTACTTC. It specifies CSGETQYF.

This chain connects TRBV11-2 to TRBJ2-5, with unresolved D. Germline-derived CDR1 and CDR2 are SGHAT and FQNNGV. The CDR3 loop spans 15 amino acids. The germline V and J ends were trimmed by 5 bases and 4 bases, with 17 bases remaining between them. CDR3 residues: CASSPLGGRVETQYF. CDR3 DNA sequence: TGTGCCAGCAGCCCGCTAGGCGGACGGGTAGAGACCCAGTACTTC.

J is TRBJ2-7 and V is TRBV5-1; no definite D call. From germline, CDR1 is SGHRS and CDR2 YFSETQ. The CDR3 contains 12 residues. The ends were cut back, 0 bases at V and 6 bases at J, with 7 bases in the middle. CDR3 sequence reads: CASSLEPSEQYF. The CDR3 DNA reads TGCGCCAGCAGCTTGGAACCATCCGAGCAGTACTTC.

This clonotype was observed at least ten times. The CDR3 spells CASRTGPWVDNEQFF. The CDR3 nucleotides are TGTGCCAGCAGGACCGGGCCTTGGGTTGACAATGAGCAGTTCTTC. The chain carries TRBV12-3 or TRBV12-4 and TRBJ2-1, with D hard to call. V was clipped by 6 bases and J by 5 bases, with 17 bases between them. The CDR3 covers 15 residues.

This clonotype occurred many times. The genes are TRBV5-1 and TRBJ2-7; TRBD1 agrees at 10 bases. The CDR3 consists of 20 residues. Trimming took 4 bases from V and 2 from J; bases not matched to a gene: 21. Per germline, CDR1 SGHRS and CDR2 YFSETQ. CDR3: CASSLPRTGGASGKTYEQYF. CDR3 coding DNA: TGCGCCAGCAGCCTCCCTCGGACAGGGGGGGCTAGCGGTAAGACCTACGAGCAGTACTTC. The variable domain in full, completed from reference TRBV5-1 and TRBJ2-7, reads KAGVTQTPRYLIKTRGQQVTLSCSPISGHRSVSWYQQTPGQGLQFLFEYFSETQRNKGNFPGRFSGRQFSNSRSEMNVSTLELGDSALYLCASSLPRTGGASGKTYEQYFGPGTRLTVT.

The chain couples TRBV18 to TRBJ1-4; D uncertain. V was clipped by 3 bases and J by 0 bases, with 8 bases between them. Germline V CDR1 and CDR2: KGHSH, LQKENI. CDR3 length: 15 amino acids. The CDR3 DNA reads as TGTGCCAGCTCACCGAAATCAACAACTAATGAAAAACTGTTTTTT. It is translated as CASSPKSTTNEKLFF.

This CDR3 is CSARVLANTGELFF. The CDR3 DNA reads as TGCAGTGCTAGAGTATTAGCTAACACCGGGGAGCTGTTTTTT. This rearrangement joins TRBV20-1 to TRBJ2-2; D gene unclear. CDR3 length equals 14 residues. Per the germline V gene, CDR1 is DFQATT and CDR2 is SNEGSKA (reference sequence). V was pared by 1 base and J by 2 bases, with 8 bases between.

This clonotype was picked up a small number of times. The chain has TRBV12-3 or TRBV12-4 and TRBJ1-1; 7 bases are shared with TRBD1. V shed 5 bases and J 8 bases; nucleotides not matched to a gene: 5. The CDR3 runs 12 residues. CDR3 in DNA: TGTGCCAGCAGTCGCCCGACAGGGGAAGCTTTCTTT. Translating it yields CASSRPTGEAFF.

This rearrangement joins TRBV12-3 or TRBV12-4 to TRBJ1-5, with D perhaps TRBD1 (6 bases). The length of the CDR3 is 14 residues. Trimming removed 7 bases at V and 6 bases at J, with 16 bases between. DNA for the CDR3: TGTGCCAGCACCGTCAGGGGCCTAAGTCAGCCCCAGCATTTT. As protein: CASTVRGLSQPQHF.

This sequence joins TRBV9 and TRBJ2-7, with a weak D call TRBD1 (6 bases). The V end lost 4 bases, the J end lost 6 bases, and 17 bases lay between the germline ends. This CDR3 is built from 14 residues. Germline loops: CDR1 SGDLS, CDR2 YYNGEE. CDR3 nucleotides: TGTGCCAGCAGCAAGGGGGAGAGGGCAATCGAGCAGTACTTC. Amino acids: CASSKGERAIEQYF.

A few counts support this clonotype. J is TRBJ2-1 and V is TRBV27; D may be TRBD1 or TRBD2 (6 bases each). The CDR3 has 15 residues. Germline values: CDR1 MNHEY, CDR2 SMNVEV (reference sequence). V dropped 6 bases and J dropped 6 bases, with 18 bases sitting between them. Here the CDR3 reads CASRPYRDFSNEQFF. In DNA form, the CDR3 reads TGTGCCAGCAGACCCTACAGGGACTTCTCCAATGAGCAGTTCTTC.

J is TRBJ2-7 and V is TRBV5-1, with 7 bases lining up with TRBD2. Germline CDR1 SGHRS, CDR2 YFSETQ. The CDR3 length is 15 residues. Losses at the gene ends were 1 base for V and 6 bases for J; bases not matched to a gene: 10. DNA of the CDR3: TGCGCCAGCAGCTTGCCGCGCGGGACTACCTTCGAGCAGTACTTC. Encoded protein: CASSLPRGTTFEQYF.